A single sample is the source of the 9 T cell receptor beta chains below, sequenced in a study of blood T cell repertoires in COVID-19. TCRdb's table, derived via immunoSEQ multiplex PCR, lists solely in-frame clones and lacks some. The data hold hundreds of thousands of clones, with 65% to 85% observed a single time. Sequences were obtained from peripheral blood. All receptors derive from a man older than 75 with acute or convalescent COVID-19.

V gene TRBV5-1 combines with J gene TRBJ2-1, with 7 bases that match TRBD2. V dropped 1 base and J dropped 7; count of bases not matched to a gene: 5. This CDR3 comprises 14 residues. Germline CDR1 and CDR2: SGHRS and YFSETQ. The CDR3 loop is CASSLSGMGNEQFF. CDR3 sequence (DNA): TGCGCCAGCAGCTTGAGCGGGATGGGAAATGAGCAGTTCTTC. Variable domain in full (rest from reference TRBV5-1 and TRBJ2-1): KAGVTQTPRYLIKTRGQQVTLSCSPISGHRSVSWYQQTPGQGLQFLFEYFSETQRNKGNFPGRFSGRQFSNSRSEMNVSTLELGDSALYLCASSLSGMGNEQFFGPGTRLTVL.

V gene TRBV18 combines with J gene TRBJ2-5; D is unclear. CDR1 KGHSH and CDR2 LQKENI come from the germline V gene. This CDR3 region has 13 residues. V shed 5 bases and J shed 1 base, with 8 bases lying between them. CDR3 sequence reads: CASSGWSQETQYF. CDR3 nucleotides: TGTGCCAGCTCAGGTTGGAGCCAAGAGACCCAGTACTTC.

V is TRBV24-1 and J is TRBJ2-5; possible D gene TRBD2, 5 bases. Deletions cut 0 bases from V and 4 bases from J, with 8 bases between. The CDR3 has 14 residues. CDR1 is KGHDR, CDR2 SFDVKD, per germline. The CDR3 here is CATSDLAGGETQYF. In nucleotides, the CDR3 is TGTGCCACCAGTGATTTGGCAGGAGGAGAGACCCAGTACTTC.

The chain couples TRBV27 to TRBJ1-6, with TRBD1 identical over 8 bases. V lost 8 bases and J lost 0; bases outside the gene matches: 3. The germline gives CDR1 MNHEY, CDR2 SMNVEV (reference sequence). The CDR3 loop spans 15 amino acids. The CDR3, as DNA: TGTGCCAGCGGCAGGGGGCTCTCCTATAATTCACCCCTCCACTTT. It specifies CASGRGLSYNSPLHF.

V usage is TRBV28 and J usage is TRBJ1-1; 7 positions match TRBD1. Germline CDR1 reads MDHEN; CDR2 reads SYDVKM. With 5 bases clipped from V and 1 base from J, the junction kept 4 bases outside the gene matches. The CDR3 runs 14 residues. CDR3 residues: CASSTQGPNTEAFF. CDR3 nucleotides: TGTGCCAGCAGTACACAGGGGCCGAACACTGAAGCTTTCTTT.

This clone showed up many times. The genes are TRBV2 and TRBJ2-2; 7 nucleotides align to TRBD1. The germline CDR1 and CDR2 sequences are SNHLY and FYNNEI. Trimming removed 2 bases from V and 5 bases from J; junction bases left unmatched: 5. The CDR3 consists of 15 residues. CDR3 sequence reads: CASSENRGPTGELFF. The CDR3 DNA sequence: TGTGCCAGCAGTGAAAACAGGGGACCAACCGGGGAGCTGTTTTTT.

This clone was counted only a few times. The chain couples TRBV19 to TRBJ1-6; tentatively, D is TRBD1 (5 bases). CDR1 and CDR2 from the germline V gene are LNHDA and SQIVND (reference sequence). The CDR3 runs 15 residues. Trimming shortened V by 2 bases and J by 5 bases, and 10 bases separated the two germline ends. CDR3: CASSILQGNNSPLHF. In nucleotides, the CDR3 is TGTGCCAGTAGTATACTCCAGGGAAATAATTCACCCCTCCACTTT. Drawing the rest from reference TRBV19 and TRBJ1-6, the complete variable domain is DGGITQSPKYLFRKEGQNVTLSCEQNLNHDAMYWYRQDPGQGLRLIYYSQIVNDFQKGDIAEGYSVSREKKESFPLTVTSAQKNPTAFYLCASSILQGNNSPLHFGNGTRLTVT.

The chain links TRBV7-6 to TRBJ2-3; D might be TRBD2 (6 bases). This CDR3 is 14 amino acids long. V was clipped by 6 bases and J by 4 bases, with 14 bases between them. Looked up from germline, CDR1 is SGHVS and CDR2 is FNYEAQ. The CDR3 DNA is TGTGCCAGCAGTTCGGGAGTCGGGGCAGATACGCAGTATTTT. Translation: CASSSGVGADTQYF.

V usage is TRBV3-1 (or the pseudogene TRBV3-2) and J usage is TRBJ2-2; 12 nucleotides line up with TRBD2. Germline V CDR1 and CDR2: LGHDT, YNNKEL (reference sequence). CDR3 length: 16 residues. V was clipped by 3 bases and J by 3 bases; unmatched bases: 2. CDR3 loop: CASSQASGRDTGELFF. CDR3 coding DNA: TGTGCCAGCAGCCAGGCTAGCGGGAGGGACACCGGGGAGCTGTTTTTT.